One and the same sample provided the 16 T cell receptor beta chains below, sequenced in a study of T-cell memory formation after mild COVID-19. TCRdb re-derived calls from the 5' RACE reads in MiXCR, one entry per CDR3 protein. Altogether hundreds of thousands of distinct CDR3 sequences are present, about 20% being singletons, with the ten largest covering roughly 8.3%. The sample taken for sequencing was PBMCs or a T cell subset sorted from them (not recorded which). These receptors all come from an adult woman who had mild COVID-19 (a few samples of this study predate the infection). Cell type and time point are not known.

This clonotype was recorded at least ten times. The rearrangement joins TRBV24-1 to TRBJ2-5; no reliable D call. Trimming shortened V by 2 bases and J by 0 bases, and 3 bases separated the two germline ends. Per germline, CDR1 KGHDR and CDR2 SFDVKD. This CDR3 is 13 amino acids long. In DNA, the CDR3 is TGTGCCACCAGTGATTCCAACCAAGAGACCCAGTACTTC. Amino acid sequence: CATSDSNQETQYF.

This rearrangement joins TRBV30 to TRBJ2-7; a weak D match, TRBD1 (6 bases). This CDR3 region has 15 residues. The ends were cut back, 2 bases at V and 6 bases at J, with 20 bases in the middle. CDR1 and CDR2 (germline): GTSNPN, SVGIG (reference sequence). The CDR3 sequence is CAWSPGTGPATEQYF. The CDR3 bases are TGTGCCTGGAGTCCGGGAACAGGGCCCGCTACCGAGCAGTACTTC.

This rearrangement joins TRBV6-1 to TRBJ2-3, with D hard to call. CDR1 and CDR2 from the germline V gene are MNHNS and SASEGT. The CDR3 is made up of 17 amino acids. The ends were cut back, 1 base at V and 0 bases at J, with 14 bases in the middle. The CDR3 loop reads CASSEVPTATSTDTQYF. The CDR3 nucleotides are TGTGCCAGCAGTGAAGTTCCGACTGCGACTAGCACAGATACGCAGTATTTT.

The chain carries TRBV5-1 and TRBJ2-7; D gene unclear. Per the germline V gene, CDR1 is SGHRS and CDR2 is YFSETQ. The CDR3 runs to 13 residues. The V and J ends lost 4 bases and 4 bases respectively, with 12 bases between them. The CDR3 DNA reads TGCGCCAGCAGCCCGATGAGGCAGTACGAGCAGTACTTC. It translates to CASSPMRQYEQYF.

V usage is TRBV12-3 or TRBV12-4 and J usage is TRBJ1-2, with D possibly being TRBD1 (5 bases). This CDR3 is built from 13 residues. V shed 5 bases and J shed 4 bases, with 11 bases lying between them. Here the CDR3 reads CASSRQIFYGYTF. CDR3 DNA: TGTGCCAGCAGTCGACAGATTTTCTATGGCTACACCTTC.

V usage is TRBV4-2 and J usage is TRBJ2-1; the match to TRBD2 covers 10 bases. This CDR3 is built from 12 residues. V lost 4 bases to trimming and J lost 12 bases; unmatched junction nucleotides: 3. Germline V CDR1 and CDR2: LGHNA, YNFKEQ. The CDR3 region has the DNA TGTGCCAGCAGCCTCGAGCGGGAGGGGCAGTTCTTC. As protein: CASSLEREGQFF.

The chain joins TRBV4-1 to TRBJ1-6; 9 nucleotides match TRBD1. The CDR3 runs to 15 residues. Germline lookup yields CDR1 MGHRA and CDR2 YSYEKL. V lost 4 bases and J lost 11; bases outside the gene matches: 9. The CDR3 DNA is TGCGCCAGCAGCCCCTATGCTGGACAGGGGACACCCCTCCACTTT. As protein: CASSPYAGQGTPLHF.

At least ten counts were recorded for this clonotype. As DNA, the CDR3 is TGTGCCAGCAGTTTACACGGGATGTCCTACGAGCAGTACTTC. This codes for CASSLHGMSYEQYF. The chain has TRBV12-3 or TRBV12-4 and TRBJ2-7, with D possibly TRBD2 on 5 matching bases. The CDR3 sequence is 14 residues long. The V and J ends lost 2 bases and 1 base respectively, with 9 bases between them.

The CDR3 sequence is CATESGQGSAGELFF. The CDR3 DNA reads as TGTGCCACCGAGTCAGGACAGGGTTCCGCCGGGGAGCTGTTTTTT. This sequence joins TRBV10-3 and TRBJ2-2; TRBD1 matches 8 bases. Germline V lookup: CDR1 ENHRY, CDR2 SYGVKD. The CDR3 is 15 residues long. J gave up 6 bases and V 10 bases, and 13 bases lay outside the gene matches.

This clonotype was detected only a few times. This rearrangement joins TRBV7-3 to TRBJ1-1; 8 bases line up with TRBD1. From germline, CDR1 is SGHTA and CDR2 FQGTGA. V was clipped by 5 bases and J by 2 bases; unmatched bases: 7. This CDR3 comprises 15 residues. The CDR3 DNA is TGTGCCAGCAGCGTGGACAGGGCCGCAAACACTGAAGCTTTCTTT. Translated: CASSVDRAANTEAFF.

A few counts support this clonotype. The CDR3 loop is CASSFGGASYEQYF. Here the CDR3 DNA reads TGTGCCAGCAGTTTTGGAGGGGCGTCCTACGAGCAGTACTTC. This sequence joins TRBV12-3 or TRBV12-4 and TRBJ2-7, with a tentative D call TRBD2 (6 bases). V was trimmed by 3 bases and J by 1 base, leaving 10 bases between them. The CDR3 is made up of 14 amino acids.

This chain links TRBV5-1 with TRBJ1-1; tentative D call: TRBD1 (6 bases). This CDR3 is 16 amino acids long. CDR1 is SGHRS, CDR2 YFSETQ, per germline. Trimming stripped 6 bases from V and 0 bases from J, with 18 bases between. The CDR3 protein is CASNGPGQTMNTEAFF. CDR3 DNA: TGCGCCAGCAACGGACCGGGACAAACCATGAACACTGAAGCTTTCTTT.

This chain's CDR3 is CASSLTFSSYNSPLHF. DNA of the CDR3: TGTGCCAGCAGCCTGACATTCAGCTCCTATAATTCACCCCTCCACTTT. This chain connects TRBV6-2 or TRBV6-3 to TRBJ1-6; D gene unclear. The germline V gene encodes CDR1 MNHEY and CDR2 SVGEGT. The CDR3 is made up of 16 amino acids. Trimming left V 6 bases short and J 0 bases short, with 12 bases between.

This clonotype appeared a few times. The chain employs TRBV25-1 and TRBJ1-1; D is perhaps TRBD1 (6 bases). V shed 3 bases and J shed 5 bases, with 13 bases lying between them. The CDR3 consists of 14 residues. Germline CDR1 is MGHDK and CDR2 is SYGVNS. The CDR3 region is CASSDQQGWTEAFF. The CDR3 nucleotides read TGTGCCAGCAGTGATCAACAGGGTTGGACTGAAGCTTTCTTT.

The chain links TRBV24-1 to TRBJ1-1; TRBD1 is a possible D gene (6 bases). Germline-derived CDR1 and CDR2 are KGHDR and SFDVKD. The V gene lost 7 bases and the J gene lost 4 bases, with 15 bases spanning the gap. The CDR3 loop spans 14 amino acids. The CDR3 DNA sequence: TGTGCCACCAGAGCACCGGGGGCGAGCACTGAAGCTTTCTTT. Its protein product is CATRAPGASTEAFF.

The chain joins TRBV14 to TRBJ2-6; 8 nucleotides match TRBD1. Unmatched junction bases numbered 11, after V lost 4 bases and J lost 0 bases. Per the germline V gene, CDR1 is SGHDN and CDR2 is FVKESK. The CDR3 contains 19 residues. CDR3 sequence: CASSPPYQGAFSGANVLTF. Written as DNA, the CDR3 is TGTGCCAGCAGCCCCCCCTACCAGGGGGCCTTCTCTGGGGCCAACGTCCTGACTTTC.